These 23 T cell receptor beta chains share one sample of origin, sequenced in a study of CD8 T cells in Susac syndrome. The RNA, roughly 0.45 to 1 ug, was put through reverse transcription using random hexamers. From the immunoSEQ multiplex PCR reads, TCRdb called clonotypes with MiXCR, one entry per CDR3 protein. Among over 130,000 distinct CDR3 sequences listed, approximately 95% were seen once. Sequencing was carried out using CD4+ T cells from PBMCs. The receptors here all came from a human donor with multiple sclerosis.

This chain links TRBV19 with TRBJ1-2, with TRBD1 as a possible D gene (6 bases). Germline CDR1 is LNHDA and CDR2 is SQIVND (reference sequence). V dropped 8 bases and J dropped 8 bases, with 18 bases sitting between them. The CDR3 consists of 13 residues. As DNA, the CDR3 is TGTGCCAGTTGCAACAGGGAGTTCGAGGGCTACACCTTC. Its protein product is CASCNREFEGYTF. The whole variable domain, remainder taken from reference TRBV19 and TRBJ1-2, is DGGITQSPKYLFRKEGQNVTLSCEQNLNHDAMYWYRQDPGQGLRLIYYSQIVNDFQKGDIAEGYSVSREKKESFPLTVTSAQKNPTAFYLCASCNREFEGYTFGSGTRLTVV.

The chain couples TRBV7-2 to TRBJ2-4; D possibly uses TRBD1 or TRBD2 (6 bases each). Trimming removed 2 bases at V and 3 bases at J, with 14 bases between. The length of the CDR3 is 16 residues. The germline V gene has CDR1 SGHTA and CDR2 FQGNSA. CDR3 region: CASSLPGARDKNIQYF. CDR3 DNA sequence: TGTGCCAGCAGCTTACCGGGGGCCCGGGACAAAAACATTCAGTACTTC.

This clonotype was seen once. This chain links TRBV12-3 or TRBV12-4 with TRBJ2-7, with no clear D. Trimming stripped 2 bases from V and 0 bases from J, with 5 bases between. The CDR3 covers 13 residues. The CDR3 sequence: CASSLSPSYEQYF. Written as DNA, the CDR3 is TGTGCCAGCAGTTTATCCCCCTCCTACGAGCAGTACTTC.

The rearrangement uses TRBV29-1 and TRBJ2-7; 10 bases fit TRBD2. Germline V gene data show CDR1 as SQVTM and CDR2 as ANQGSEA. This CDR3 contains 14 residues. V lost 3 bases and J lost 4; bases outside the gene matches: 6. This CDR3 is CSVDPSGRRYEQYF. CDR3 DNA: TGCAGCGTTGACCCTAGCGGGAGAAGATACGAGCAGTACTTC.

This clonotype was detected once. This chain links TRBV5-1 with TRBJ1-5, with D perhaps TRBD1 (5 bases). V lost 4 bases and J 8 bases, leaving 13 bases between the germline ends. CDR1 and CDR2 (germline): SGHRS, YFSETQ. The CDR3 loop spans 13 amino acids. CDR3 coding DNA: TGCGCCAGCAGCATCCAGGGCAACGAGCCCCAGCATTTT. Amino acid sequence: CASSIQGNEPQHF.

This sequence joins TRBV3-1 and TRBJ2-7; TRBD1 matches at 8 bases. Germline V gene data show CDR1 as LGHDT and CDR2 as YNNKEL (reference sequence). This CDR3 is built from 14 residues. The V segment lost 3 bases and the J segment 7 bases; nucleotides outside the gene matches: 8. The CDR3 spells CASSHLDRAGEQYF. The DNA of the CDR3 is TGTGCCAGCAGCCATCTGGACAGGGCGGGTGAGCAGTACTTC.

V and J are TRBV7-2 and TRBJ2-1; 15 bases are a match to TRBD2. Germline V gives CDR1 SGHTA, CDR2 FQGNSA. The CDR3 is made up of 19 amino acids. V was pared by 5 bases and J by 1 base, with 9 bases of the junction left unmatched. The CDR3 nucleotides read TGTGCCAGCAGCACGAGGACTAGCGGGGGGGCCGGATCCTACAATGAGCAGTTCTTC. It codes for CASSTRTSGGAGSYNEQFF.

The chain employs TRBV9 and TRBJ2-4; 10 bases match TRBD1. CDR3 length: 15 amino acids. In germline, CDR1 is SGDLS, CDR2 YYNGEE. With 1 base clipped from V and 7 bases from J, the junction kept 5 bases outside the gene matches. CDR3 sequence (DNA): TGTGCCAGCAGCGTAACGACAGGGGGCTGGAACATTCAGTACTTC. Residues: CASSVTTGGWNIQYF.

Here the CDR3 DNA reads TGTGCCAGCAGGTCGGCGGGTCGTACTGGGGCCAACGTCCTGACTTTC. This gives the protein CASRSAGRTGANVLTF. The V call is TRBV7-9, the J call TRBJ2-6; D possibly corresponds to TRBD2 (5 bases). The CDR3 totals 16 residues. V dropped 6 bases and J dropped 2 bases, with 14 bases sitting between them. Germline CDR1 SEHNR, CDR2 FQNEAQ (reference sequence).

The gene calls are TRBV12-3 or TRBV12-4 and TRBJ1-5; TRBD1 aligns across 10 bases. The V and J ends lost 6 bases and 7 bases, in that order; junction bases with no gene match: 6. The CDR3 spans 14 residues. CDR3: CASRTGTGVQPQHF. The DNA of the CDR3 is TGTGCCAGCAGAACCGGGACAGGGGTCCAGCCCCAGCATTTT.

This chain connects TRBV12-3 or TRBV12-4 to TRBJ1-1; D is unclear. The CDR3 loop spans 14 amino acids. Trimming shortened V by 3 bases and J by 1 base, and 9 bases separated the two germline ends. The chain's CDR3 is CASSFKGGNTEAFF. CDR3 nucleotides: TGTGCCAGCAGTTTCAAGGGCGGGAACACTGAAGCTTTCTTT.

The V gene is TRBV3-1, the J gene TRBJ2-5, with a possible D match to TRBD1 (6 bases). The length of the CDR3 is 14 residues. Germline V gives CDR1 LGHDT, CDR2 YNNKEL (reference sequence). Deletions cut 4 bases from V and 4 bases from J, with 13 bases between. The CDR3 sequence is CASSLAGVSETQYF. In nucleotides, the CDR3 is TGTGCCAGCAGCCTAGCAGGGGTATCAGAGACCCAGTACTTC.

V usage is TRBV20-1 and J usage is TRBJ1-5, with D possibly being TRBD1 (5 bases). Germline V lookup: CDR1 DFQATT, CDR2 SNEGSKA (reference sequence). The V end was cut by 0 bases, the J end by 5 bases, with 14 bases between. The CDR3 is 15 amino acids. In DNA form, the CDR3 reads TGCAGTGCTAGAGATCCCTCGCAGGGTGATCAGCCCCAGCATTTT. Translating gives CSARDPSQGDQPQHF.

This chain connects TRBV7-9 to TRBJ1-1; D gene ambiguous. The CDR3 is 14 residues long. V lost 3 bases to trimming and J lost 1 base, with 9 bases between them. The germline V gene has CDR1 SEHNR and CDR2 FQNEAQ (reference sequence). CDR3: CASSFSQENTEAFF. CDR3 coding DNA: TGTGCCAGCAGCTTTAGCCAGGAGAACACTGAAGCTTTCTTT.

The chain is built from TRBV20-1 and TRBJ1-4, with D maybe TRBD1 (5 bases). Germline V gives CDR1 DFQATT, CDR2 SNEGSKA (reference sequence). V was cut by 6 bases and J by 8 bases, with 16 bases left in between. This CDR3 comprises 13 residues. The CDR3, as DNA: TGCAGTGCCCAACCCTCGGGGGAGGAAAAACTGTTTTTT. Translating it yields CSAQPSGEEKLFF.

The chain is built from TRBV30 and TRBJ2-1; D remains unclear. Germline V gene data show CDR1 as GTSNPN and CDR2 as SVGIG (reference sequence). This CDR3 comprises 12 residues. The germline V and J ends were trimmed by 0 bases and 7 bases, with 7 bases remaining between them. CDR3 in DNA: TGTGCCTGGAGTGTATTGAGGAATGAGCAGTTCTTC. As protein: CAWSVLRNEQFF.

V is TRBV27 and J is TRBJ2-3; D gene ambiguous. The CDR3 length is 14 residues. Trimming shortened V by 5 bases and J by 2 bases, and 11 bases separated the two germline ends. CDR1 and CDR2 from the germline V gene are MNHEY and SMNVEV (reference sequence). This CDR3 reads CASSPKHLTDTQYF. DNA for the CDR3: TGTGCCAGCAGTCCCAAACACCTCACAGATACGCAGTATTTT.

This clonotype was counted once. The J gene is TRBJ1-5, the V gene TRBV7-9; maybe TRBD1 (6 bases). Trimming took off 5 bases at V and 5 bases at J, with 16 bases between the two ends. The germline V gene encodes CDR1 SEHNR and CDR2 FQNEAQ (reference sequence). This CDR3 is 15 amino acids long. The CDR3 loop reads CASSVGTSIYQPQHF. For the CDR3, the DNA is TGTGCCAGCAGCGTAGGGACATCGATTTATCAGCCCCAGCATTTT.

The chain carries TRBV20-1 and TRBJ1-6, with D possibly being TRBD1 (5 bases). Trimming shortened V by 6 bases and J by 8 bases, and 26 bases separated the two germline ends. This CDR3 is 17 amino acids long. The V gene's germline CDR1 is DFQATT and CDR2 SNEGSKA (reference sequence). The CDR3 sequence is CSATPTGRSGRDSPLHF. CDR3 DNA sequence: TGCAGTGCCACACCGACGGGGCGGTCCGGGCGGGATTCACCCCTCCACTTT.

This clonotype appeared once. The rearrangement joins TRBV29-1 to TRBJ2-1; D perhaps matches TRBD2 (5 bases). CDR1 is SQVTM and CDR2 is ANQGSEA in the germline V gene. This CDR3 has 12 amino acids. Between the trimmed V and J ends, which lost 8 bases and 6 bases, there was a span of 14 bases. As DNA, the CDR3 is TGCAGCTCCGGACTGGGTTTCAATGAGCAGTTCTTC. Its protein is CSSGLGFNEQFF.

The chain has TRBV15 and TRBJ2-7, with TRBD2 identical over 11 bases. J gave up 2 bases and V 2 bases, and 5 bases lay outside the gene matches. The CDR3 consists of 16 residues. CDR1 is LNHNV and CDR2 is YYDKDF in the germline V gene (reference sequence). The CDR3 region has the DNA TGTGCCACCAGCAGACCTGGACTAGCGGGTCCCTACGAGCAGTACTTC. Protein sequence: CATSRPGLAGPYEQYF.

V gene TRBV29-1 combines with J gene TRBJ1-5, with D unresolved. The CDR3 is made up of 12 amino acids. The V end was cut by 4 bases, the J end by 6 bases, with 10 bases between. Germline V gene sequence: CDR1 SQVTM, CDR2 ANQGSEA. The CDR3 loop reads CSVADRGQPQHF. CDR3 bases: TGCAGCGTTGCCGATCGCGGTCAGCCCCAGCATTTT.

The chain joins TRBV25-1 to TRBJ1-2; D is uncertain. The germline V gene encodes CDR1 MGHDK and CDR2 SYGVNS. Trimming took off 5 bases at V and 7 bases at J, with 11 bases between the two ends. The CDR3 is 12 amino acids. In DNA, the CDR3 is TGTGCCAGCAGTCCTCCAGCTGGTGGCTACACCTTC. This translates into CASSPPAGGYTF.